This paragraph reports one T cell receptor beta chain. Its specificity is unknown. The sample is drawn from a study of PD-1 blockade in mismatch repair-deficient tumors. Assay used: immunoSEQ multiplex PCR; TCRdb lists only in-frame clones, some missing. The profile covers 120,000 or so clones, with around nine tenths appearing a single time and 12% taken by the ten largest. CDR1 is MDHEN, CDR2 SYDVKM, per germline. Trimming cost V 6 bases and J 5 bases, with 14 bases left between them. The CDR3 sequence is 13 residues long. Regarding the study as a whole: After pembrolizumab, tumor-resident clones rose rapidly, then generally contracted before radiologic responses.

The TCR-sequenced patients were a few responders to pembrolizumab. V gene TRBV28 combines with J gene TRBJ2-7; D is possibly TRBD2 (6 bases). The material was peripheral blood, obtained just over 70 weeks after starting pembrolizumab. The clonotype comes from an adult with mismatch repair-deficient cancer. CDR3 region: CASSPPGVNEQYF. CDR3 DNA sequence: TGTGCCAGCAGCCCCCCGGGGGTCAACGAGCAGTACTTC.